The entry below gives a single T cell receptor beta chain sequence along with its context. The antigen remains undetermined. Donors were nominally healthy when sampled, though unrecorded immune exposures were likely. The V and J ends lost 5 bases and 10 bases respectively, with 18 bases between them. Germline lookup yields CDR1 SGHAT and CDR2 FQNNGV. The CDR3 is 15 residues long. This entry belongs to a study of cytomegalovirus exposure and HLA in healthy donors. Notes on the study in general: On later analysis, the bulk of CMV-associated TCR beta chains appeared to be HLA-restricted. In an earlier analysis, most TCR beta V segments were productive about 87% or about 30% of the time.

PCR involved 60 Vbeta and 13 Jbeta primers. TCRdb's copy holds only in-frame clones and misses some; the assay was immunoSEQ multiplex PCR. Of approximately 120,000 clones in the sample, roughly 77% were seen once. The V gene is TRBV11-2, the J gene TRBJ1-6; maybe TRBD1 (6 bases). Specimen: PBMCs. The source of this sequence is a man aged 18-30 years in good health and CMV-seronegative. CDR3 nucleotides: TGTGCCAGCAGCCCGGTGGGGGGGGCGATCTCACCCCTCCACTTT. Protein: CASSPVGGAISPLHF.